This TCR beta chain originates from a study of post-analysis software for immune sequencing data. Study information: The disease courses spanned relapsing-remitting, secondary progressive and progressive-relapsing forms of multiple sclerosis. General study results and limits: Strong co-clustering by F measure was seen for same-batch samples. Significantly lower normalized Chao1 diversity was found in patients with multiple sclerosis relative to controls. Patients used about five TRBV segments, including TRBV5-6, TRBV5-1 and TRBV20-1, more often than controls.

The germline gives CDR1 MDHEN, CDR2 SYDVKM. The ends lost 5 bases at V and 7 bases at J; junction bases unmatched: 19. CDR3 length: 18 residues. As regards this clonotype: The target antigen is unknown.

TCR beta cDNA libraries included unique molecular identifiers. It was from roughly 1.1 to 9.2 million T cells that approximately 500,000 cDNA molecules came. TCRdb reprocessed the PCR reads with MiXCR, giving one entry per CDR3 protein. The sample has 430,000 or so distinct CDR3 sequences, 39% seen once. Sequencing used blood. The clonotype comes from a girl aged 2 to 9 with multiple sclerosis. The chain joins TRBV28 to TRBJ1-4; TRBD1 matches at 7 bases. CDR3 nucleotide sequence: TGTGCCAGCAGTGGACAGGAGAAGGGCTATTCGGGTCGTGAAAAACTGTTTTTT. This codes for CASSGQEKGYSGREKLFF.